The 16 T cell receptor beta chains in this list originate from one sample, sequenced in a study of early T cells in non-severe SARS-CoV-2 infection. TCRdb re-analysed the 5' RACE reads in MiXCR, keeping a single row per CDR3 protein. In the table there are about 55,000 distinct CDR3 sequences, roughly an eighth of which are singletons. The sample in question was whole blood, obtained at baseline. The origin of the receptors is an adult who was a healthcare worker with PCR-confirmed SARS-CoV-2 infection or an uninfected control (not recorded which).

The chain is built from TRBV18 and TRBJ2-1; the D gene is possibly TRBD2 (5 bases). Germline V gene data show CDR1 as KGHSH and CDR2 as LQKENI. The CDR3 has 15 amino acids. The germline V and J ends were trimmed by 0 bases and 6 bases, with 12 bases remaining between them. This chain's CDR3 is CASSPPLARFNEQFF. The CDR3 coding sequence is TGTGCCAGCTCACCACCCCTAGCAAGATTCAATGAGCAGTTCTTC.

This clonotype showed up just a few times. This chain uses TRBV7-9 with TRBJ2-4, with 7 bases lining up with TRBD2. The CDR3 is made up of 15 amino acids. Germline loops: CDR1 SEHNR, CDR2 FQNEAQ (reference sequence). V shed 7 bases and J 1 base; nucleotides not matched to a gene: 7. CDR3 region: CASTHVGGAKNIQYF. CDR3 bases: TGTGCCAGCACCCACGTCGGGGGGGCCAAAAACATTCAGTACTTC. Full variable domain (missing parts from reference TRBV7-9 and TRBJ2-4): DTGVSQNPRHKITKRGQNVTFRCDPISEHNRLYWYRQTLGQGPEFLTYFQNEAQLEKSRLLSDRFSAERPKGSFSTLEIQRTEQGDSAMYLCASTHVGGAKNIQYFGAGTRLSVL.

The chain recombines TRBV6-5 with TRBJ2-7, with 8 nucleotides matching TRBD1. The V and J ends lost 5 bases and 3 bases, in that order; junction bases with no gene match: 9. Germline CDR1 MNHEY, CDR2 SVGAGI. The CDR3 runs 15 residues. The CDR3 protein is CASSLTAGQGYEQYF. Here the CDR3 DNA reads TGTGCCAGCAGTCTCACTGCCGGACAGGGCTACGAGCAGTACTTC.

This chain connects TRBV9 to TRBJ1-6; D not resolved. Trimming cost V 0 bases and J 3 bases, with 7 bases left between them. Germline V gene data show CDR1 as SGDLS and CDR2 as YYNGEE. CDR3 length: 15 amino acids. CDR3: CASSVGEFYNSPLHF. CDR3 in DNA: TGTGCCAGCAGCGTAGGGGAGTTCTATAATTCACCCCTCCACTTT.

This clonotype was counted a few times. The chain links TRBV2 to TRBJ1-2; D is possibly TRBD1 (5 bases). Trimming pared 4 bases from V and 6 bases from J, leaving 12 bases between. The CDR3 runs to 13 residues. Germline V gives CDR1 SNHLY, CDR2 FYNNEI. The CDR3 DNA follows: TGTGCCAGCAGTGCCAGGGCTGGGGATGGCTACACCTTC. It specifies CASSARAGDGYTF.

This clonotype was detected ten times or more. The chain joins TRBV28 to TRBJ2-7, with 12 bases matching TRBD1. The germline V gene has CDR1 MDHEN and CDR2 SYDVKM. Trimming at V came to 7 bases and at J to 6 bases, leaving 10 bases not matched to a gene. The CDR3 length is 15 residues. CDR3 region: CASTPGTGGRGEQYF. The CDR3 DNA follows: TGTGCCAGCACTCCTGGGACAGGGGGCCGGGGCGAGCAGTACTTC.

In this sample, this clonotype turned up a few times. The chain carries TRBV5-8 and TRBJ1-6; TRBD1 agrees at 7 bases. V lost 4 bases and J lost 10; bases outside the gene matches: 5. CDR3 length: 13 residues. Germline CDR1 SGHTS, CDR2 YDEGEE. The CDR3 bases are TGTGCCAGCAGCCGACAGGGAAAGTCACCCCTCCACTTT. This translates into CASSRQGKSPLHF.

This clonotype has only a few counts. The V call is TRBV9, the J call TRBJ2-3; TRBD1 matches 7 bases. The CDR3 sequence is 16 residues long. CDR1 is SGDLS and CDR2 is YYNGEE in the germline V gene. Unmatched junction bases numbered 5, after V lost 1 base and J lost 0 bases. In DNA, the CDR3 is TGTGCCAGCAGCGTAATTACAGGGGCCAGCACAGATACGCAGTATTTT. This codes for CASSVITGASTDTQYF.

The chain couples TRBV7-2 to TRBJ1-1; TRBD1 matches at 7 bases. Looked up from germline, CDR1 is SGHTA and CDR2 is FQGNSA. With 1 base clipped from V and 8 bases from J, the junction kept 10 bases outside the gene matches. CDR3 length equals 15 residues. The CDR3 region is CASSLVGTGDGEAFF. Written as DNA, the CDR3 is TGTGCCAGCAGCTTAGTTGGTACAGGGGATGGGGAAGCTTTCTTT.

Only a few counts were recorded for this clonotype. The rearrangement joins TRBV4-3 to TRBJ2-2, with unresolved D. The germline gives CDR1 LGHNA, CDR2 YSLEER. The V and J ends lost 1 base and 5 bases respectively, with 11 bases between them. The CDR3 is made up of 15 amino acids. DNA for the CDR3: TGCGCCAGCAGCCAAGCTCGAGAGGCAACCGGGGAGCTGTTTTTT. It encodes CASSQAREATGELFF.

V gene TRBV7-3 combines with J gene TRBJ1-6; D is possibly TRBD1 (5 bases). From germline, CDR1 is SGHTA and CDR2 FQGTGA. This CDR3 region has 15 residues. The V end was cut by 4 bases, the J end by 6 bases, with 13 bases between. The CDR3 DNA sequence: TGTGCCAGCAGCTCCTCCCCAGGGTTTAATTCACCCCTCCACTTT. This translates into CASSSSPGFNSPLHF.

This clonotype showed up just a few times. The chain joins TRBV13 to TRBJ1-5, with TRBD1 matching over 7 bases. Looked up from germline, CDR1 is PRHDT and CDR2 is FYEKMQ (reference sequence). The CDR3 has 15 residues. With 3 bases clipped from V and 0 bases from J, the junction kept 2 bases outside the gene matches. The CDR3 bases are TGTGCCAGCAGCTTGTCAGGGGGTAGCAATCAGCCCCAGCATTTT. Its translation is CASSLSGGSNQPQHF.

Notes on this clonotype: Just one base apart from a much larger clone, this may be a read error. This chain connects TRBV7-3 to TRBJ2-3; possible D gene TRBD2, 6 bases. In germline, CDR1 is SGHTA, CDR2 FQGTGA. CDR3 length: 14 amino acids. Trimming left V 6 bases short and J 1 base short, with 11 bases between. This chain's CDR3 is CASSRSGGTDTQYF. CDR3 nucleotides: TGTGCCAGCAGTCGCTCGGGAGGCACAGATACGCAGTATTTT.

This clonotype was recorded at least ten times. V usage is TRBV4-2 and J usage is TRBJ2-7; D remains ambiguous. From germline, CDR1 is LGHNA and CDR2 YNFKEQ. The CDR3 runs 13 residues. Trimming cost V 1 base and J 3 bases, with 7 bases left between them. The CDR3 is CASSQGGDYEQYF. The CDR3 DNA reads as TGTGCCAGCAGCCAAGGAGGAGACTACGAGCAGTACTTC.

This clonotype has a handful of counts. The genes are TRBV7-3 and TRBJ2-2, with unresolved D. V lost 3 bases and J 1 base, leaving 6 bases between the germline ends. The CDR3 spans 14 residues. Germline-derived CDR1 and CDR2 are SGHTA and FQGTGA. The CDR3 region is CASSFYRNTGELFF. DNA for the CDR3: TGTGCCAGCAGCTTTTATAGGAACACCGGGGAGCTGTTTTTT.

This clonotype was counted ten times or more. V and J are TRBV3-1 and TRBJ1-1; weak D call: TRBD1 (6 bases). Deletions cut 4 bases from V and 5 bases from J, with 14 bases between. Germline lookup yields CDR1 LGHDT and CDR2 YNNKEL (reference sequence). The CDR3 has 14 residues. CDR3 in DNA: TGTGCCAGCAGCCTAGGGAGGGGGAGAACTGAAGCTTTCTTT. This sequence encodes CASSLGRGRTEAFF.